Shown below are 5 T cell receptor beta chains from a single sample sequenced in a study of OX40 agonist ivuxolimab in advanced cancers. The assay was immunoSEQ multiplex PCR, and TCRdb's table has in-frame clones only and misses some. The sample shows some 76,000 clones, over 90% of them seen only once. The specimen comprised CD4+ or CD8+ T cells sorted from blood, sampled in a trial of the OX40 agonist ivuxolimab. These receptors were obtained from an adult with an advanced solid tumor such as melanoma, head and neck, liver or kidney cancer.

This clone was detected once. CDR3 coding DNA: TGTGCCAGCACTATCGGGGGCGGCACTGAAGCTTTCTTT. Its translation is CASTIGGGTEAFF. V is TRBV6-6 and J is TRBJ1-1; D perhaps matches TRBD1 (6 bases). Trimming removed 7 bases from V and 4 bases from J, with 13 bases in between. From germline, CDR1 is MNHNY and CDR2 SVGAGI (reference sequence). This CDR3 spans 13 amino acids.

This clone has only one observation. The chain has TRBV12-5 and TRBJ2-2; D is ambiguous. The CDR3 totals 13 residues. The V and J ends lost 6 bases and 4 bases respectively, with 9 bases between them. CDR1 and CDR2 from the germline V gene are LGHNT and FRNRAP. The CDR3 sequence is CASGILSTGELFF. The CDR3 DNA is TGTGCTAGTGGGATCCTTAGCACCGGGGAGCTGTTTTTT.

The chain carries TRBV11-2 and TRBJ2-5; D might be TRBD1 (5 bases). The germline CDR1 and CDR2 sequences are SGHAT and FQNNGV. The V and J ends lost 0 bases and 4 bases respectively, with 12 bases between them. CDR3 length: 15 amino acids. In nucleotides, the CDR3 is TGTGCCAGCAGCTTAGAGGCGGAAAGGGGAGAGACCCAGTACTTC. Its translation: CASSLEAERGETQYF.

This chain connects TRBV25-1 to TRBJ2-5, with D possibly being TRBD2 (5 bases). CDR1 and CDR2 from the germline V gene are MGHDK and SYGVNS. Trimming stripped 4 bases from V and 3 bases from J, with 18 bases between. The CDR3 covers 16 residues. The CDR3 region is CASSVWLTNSKETQYF. The CDR3 DNA sequence: TGTGCCAGCAGTGTTTGGTTGACTAATAGTAAAGAGACCCAGTACTTC.

The chain is built from TRBV7-6 and TRBJ2-5; 7 bases agree with TRBD2. V shed 5 bases and J 2 bases; nucleotides not matched to a gene: 11. The CDR3 extends over 16 amino acids. Germline assignment: CDR1 SGHVS and CDR2 FNYEAQ. The CDR3 DNA reads TGTGCCAGCAGCCGGGCGGGAGACTCTCGTCAAGAGACCCAGTACTTC. Translation: CASSRAGDSRQETQYF. Based on the CDR3 plus reference TRBV7-6 and TRBJ2-5, the full variable domain is GAGVSQSPRYKVTKRGQDVALRCDPISGHVSLYWYRQALGQGPEFLTYFNYEAQQDKSGLPNDRFSAERPEGSISTLTIQRTEQRDSAMYRCASSRAGDSRQETQYFGPGTRLLVL.